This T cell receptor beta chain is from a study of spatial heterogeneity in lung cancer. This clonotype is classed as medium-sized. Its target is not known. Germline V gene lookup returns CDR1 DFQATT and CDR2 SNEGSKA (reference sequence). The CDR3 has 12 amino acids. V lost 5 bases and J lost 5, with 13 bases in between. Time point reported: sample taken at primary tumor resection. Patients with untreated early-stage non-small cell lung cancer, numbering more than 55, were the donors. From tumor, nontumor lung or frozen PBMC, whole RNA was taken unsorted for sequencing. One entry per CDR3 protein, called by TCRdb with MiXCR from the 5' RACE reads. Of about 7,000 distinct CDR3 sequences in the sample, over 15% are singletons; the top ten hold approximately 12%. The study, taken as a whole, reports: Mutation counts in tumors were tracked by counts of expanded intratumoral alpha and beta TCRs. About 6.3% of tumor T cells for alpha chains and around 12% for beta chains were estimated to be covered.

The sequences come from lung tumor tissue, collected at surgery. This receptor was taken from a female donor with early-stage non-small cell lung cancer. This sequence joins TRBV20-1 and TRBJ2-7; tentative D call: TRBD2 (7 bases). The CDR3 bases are TGCAGTGCTCTCGGGGGGCCCAACGAGCAGTACTTC. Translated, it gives CSALGGPNEQYF.